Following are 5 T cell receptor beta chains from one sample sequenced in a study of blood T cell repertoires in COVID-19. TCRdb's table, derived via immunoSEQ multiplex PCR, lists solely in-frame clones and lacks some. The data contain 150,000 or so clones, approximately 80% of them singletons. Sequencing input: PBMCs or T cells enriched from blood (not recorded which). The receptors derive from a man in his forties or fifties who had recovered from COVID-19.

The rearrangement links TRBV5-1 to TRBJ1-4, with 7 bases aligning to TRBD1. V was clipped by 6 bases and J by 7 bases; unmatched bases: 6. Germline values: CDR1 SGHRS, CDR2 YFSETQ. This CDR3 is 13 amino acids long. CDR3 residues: CASTTGASEKLFF. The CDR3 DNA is TGCGCCAGCACTACAGGGGCATCTGAAAAACTGTTTTTT.

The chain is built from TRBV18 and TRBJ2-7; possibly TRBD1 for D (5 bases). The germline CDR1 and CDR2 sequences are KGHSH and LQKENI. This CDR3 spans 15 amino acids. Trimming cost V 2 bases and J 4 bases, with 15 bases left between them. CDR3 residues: CASSPSTQGGYEQYF. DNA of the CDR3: TGTGCCAGCTCACCATCAACCCAGGGTGGATACGAGCAGTACTTC.

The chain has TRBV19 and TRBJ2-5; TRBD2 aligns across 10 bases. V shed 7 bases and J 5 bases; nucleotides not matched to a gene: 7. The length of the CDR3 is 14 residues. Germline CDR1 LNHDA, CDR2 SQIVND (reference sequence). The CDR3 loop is CASKKRGGYETQYF. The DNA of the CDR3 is TGTGCCAGTAAGAAGCGGGGGGGCTATGAGACCCAGTACTTC.

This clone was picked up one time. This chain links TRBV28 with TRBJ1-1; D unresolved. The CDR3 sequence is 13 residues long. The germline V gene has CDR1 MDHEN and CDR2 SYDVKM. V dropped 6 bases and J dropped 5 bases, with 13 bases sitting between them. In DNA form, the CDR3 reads TGTGCCAGCAGGTGGGGTGGGAGTACTGAAGCTTTCTTT. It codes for CASRWGGSTEAFF.

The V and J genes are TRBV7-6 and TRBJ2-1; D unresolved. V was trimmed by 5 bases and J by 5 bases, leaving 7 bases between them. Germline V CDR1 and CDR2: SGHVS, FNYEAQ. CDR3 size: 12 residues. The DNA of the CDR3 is TGTGCCAGCAGCGAGAGCGACAATGAGCAGTTCTTC. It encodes CASSESDNEQFF.